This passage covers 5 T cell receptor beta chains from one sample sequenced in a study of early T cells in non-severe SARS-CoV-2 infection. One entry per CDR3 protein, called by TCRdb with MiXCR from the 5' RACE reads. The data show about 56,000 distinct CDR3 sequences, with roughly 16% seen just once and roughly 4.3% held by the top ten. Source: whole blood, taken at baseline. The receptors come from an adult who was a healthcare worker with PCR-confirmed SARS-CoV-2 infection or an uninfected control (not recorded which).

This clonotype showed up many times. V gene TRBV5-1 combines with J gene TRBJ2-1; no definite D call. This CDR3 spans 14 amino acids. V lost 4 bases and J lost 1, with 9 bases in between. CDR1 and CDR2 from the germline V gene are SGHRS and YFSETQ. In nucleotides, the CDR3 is TGCGCCAGCAGCGATGCCGTATCCTACAATGAGCAGTTCTTC. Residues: CASSDAVSYNEQFF.

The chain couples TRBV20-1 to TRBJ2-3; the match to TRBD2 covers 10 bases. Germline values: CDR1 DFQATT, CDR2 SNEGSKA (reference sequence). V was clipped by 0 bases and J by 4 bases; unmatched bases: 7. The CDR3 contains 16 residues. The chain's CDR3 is CSAREIASGSPDTQYF. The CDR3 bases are TGCAGTGCTAGAGAAATCGCTAGCGGGAGCCCAGATACGCAGTATTTT.

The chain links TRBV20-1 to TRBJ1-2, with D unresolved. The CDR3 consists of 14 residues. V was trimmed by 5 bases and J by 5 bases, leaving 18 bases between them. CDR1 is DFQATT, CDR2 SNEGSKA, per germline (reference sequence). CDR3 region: CSAGQAHALYGYTF. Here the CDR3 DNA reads TGCAGTGCTGGGCAGGCCCACGCTCTTTATGGCTACACCTTC.

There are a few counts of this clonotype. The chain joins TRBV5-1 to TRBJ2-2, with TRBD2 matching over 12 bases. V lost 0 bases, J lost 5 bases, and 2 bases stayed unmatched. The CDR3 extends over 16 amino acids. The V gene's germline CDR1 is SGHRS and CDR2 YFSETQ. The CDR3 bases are TGCGCCAGCAGCTTGGGACTAGCGGGAGCGACCGGGGAGCTGTTTTTT. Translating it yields CASSLGLAGATGELFF.

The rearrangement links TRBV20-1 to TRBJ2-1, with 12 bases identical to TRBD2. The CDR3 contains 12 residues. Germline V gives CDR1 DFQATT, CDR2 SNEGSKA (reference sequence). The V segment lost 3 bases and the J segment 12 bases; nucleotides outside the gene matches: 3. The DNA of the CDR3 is TGCAGTGCTAGGACTAGCGGGGGTCGGCAGTTCTTC. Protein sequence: CSARTSGGRQFF.